One and the same sample provided the 21 T cell receptor beta chains below, sequenced in a study of blood T cells in healthy people across ages. Using a J-beta primer mix together with a sample-barcoded 5' primer, a second PCR was run for roughly 6 to 11 cycles. MiXCR, applied by TCRdb to the 5' RACE reads, yields one record per CDR3 protein. The repertoire holds about 1.5 million distinct CDR3 sequences, with about 42% as singletons. Sequenced sample: blood. These TCRs come from a woman aged 18-35 years in good health.

This clonotype was seen more than once but under ten times. This chain connects TRBV7-8 to TRBJ2-5, with 7 bases lining up with TRBD2. The germline CDR1 and CDR2 sequences are SGHVS and FQNEAQ. With V trimmed by 1 base and J by 11 bases, 16 bases remained unmatched. The CDR3 is 16 residues long. The CDR3: CASSLVGAGVAAEQYF. The CDR3 coding sequence is TGTGCCAGCAGCTTAGTCGGGGCGGGAGTAGCCGCTGAGCAGTACTTC.

This chain links TRBV7-9 with TRBJ2-3; tentatively, D is TRBD1 (6 bases). V lost 6 bases and J 2 bases, leaving 18 bases between the germline ends. Germline CDR1 is SEHNR and CDR2 is FQNEAQ (reference sequence). This CDR3 comprises 16 residues. The CDR3 region has the DNA TGTGCCAGCAGGAGGGGGATCGCAGCCTTCACAGATACGCAGTATTTT. It is translated as CASRRGIAAFTDTQYF.

Turning to this clonotype: A much bigger clone sits one base away, suggesting this may be a read error. J is TRBJ2-1 and V is TRBV4-2, with D unclear. The CDR3 covers 14 residues. Germline V lookup: CDR1 LGHNA, CDR2 YNFKEQ. The V end lost 5 bases, the J end lost 10 bases, and 18 bases lay between the germline ends. The CDR3 DNA sequence: TGTGCCAGCAGCTGGAAGCAGGACCACTACGAGCAGTTCTTC. As protein: CASSWKQDHYEQFF.

Comments on this clonotype: Sequence at one end of the junction differs from germline and may be a read error. The chain couples TRBV5-5 to TRBJ2-7, with D possibly being TRBD1 or TRBD2 (5 bases each). This CDR3 has 15 amino acids. CDR1 and CDR2 from the germline V gene are SGHKS and YYEKEE (reference sequence). The CDR3 DNA reads as TGTGCCGGCAGCTTTAACTGGGGGACCCTCTACGAGCAGTACTTC. This translates into CAGSFNWGTLYEQYF.

This clonotype has just one count. The rearrangement uses TRBV29-1 and TRBJ2-5; 9 nucleotides match TRBD1. V lost 4 bases and J lost 4; bases outside the gene matches: 13. The CDR3 totals 16 residues. Germline values: CDR1 SQVTM, CDR2 ANQGSEA. The CDR3 DNA reads TGCAGCGTTGGGACGTCGGGACAGGGTTCGCGAGAGACCCAGTACTTC. Translation: CSVGTSGQGSRETQYF.

The chain joins TRBV5-6 to TRBJ1-2, with D possibly being TRBD1 (5 bases). V was clipped by 4 bases and J by 7 bases, with 11 bases between them. The CDR3 spans 12 residues. Germline V gene data show CDR1 as SGHDT and CDR2 as YYEEEE. For the CDR3, the DNA is TGTGCCAGCAGCCCACTAGGGGTTGGCTACACCTTC. Residues: CASSPLGVGYTF.

This clonotype has a handful of counts. The chain links TRBV7-2 to TRBJ2-7; D possibly corresponds to TRBD2 (6 bases). V was shortened by 2 bases and J by 2 bases, with 13 bases between the two germline ends. Per the germline V gene, CDR1 is SGHTA and CDR2 is FQGNSA. CDR3 length: 15 residues. CDR3 region: CASSLNLEGAYEQYF. The CDR3 DNA sequence: TGTGCCAGCAGCTTAAATCTGGAGGGCGCCTACGAGCAGTACTTC.

Only a few counts were recorded for this clonotype. The chain joins TRBV10-1 to TRBJ2-5; 9 bases agree with TRBD1. The CDR3 runs 14 residues. V dropped 4 bases and J dropped 11; count of bases not matched to a gene: 11. The V gene's germline CDR1 is WNHNN and CDR2 SYGVQD (reference sequence). The CDR3 protein is CASSVGQGHNEQYF. DNA of the CDR3: TGCGCCAGCAGTGTGGGACAGGGCCACAATGAGCAGTACTTC.

This clonotype has more than one count but fewer than ten. The chain joins TRBV24-1 to TRBJ2-7, with D unclear. The CDR3 consists of 16 residues. V lost 3 bases and J lost 7, with 21 bases in between. Germline CDR1 KGHDR, CDR2 SFDVKD. CDR3 in amino acids: CATSDRRHFAFSEQYF. CDR3 nucleotide sequence: TGTGCCACCAGTGATCGGAGACATTTTGCCTTCAGTGAGCAGTACTTC.

The chain links TRBV7-8 to TRBJ1-3; weak D call: TRBD1 (5 bases). The V end was cut by 2 bases, the J end by 0 bases, with 17 bases between. This CDR3 is 18 amino acids long. Germline CDR1 reads SGHVS; CDR2 reads FQNEAQ. CDR3 residues: CASSLHWDPRSSGNTIYF. CDR3 in DNA: TGTGCCAGCAGCTTACATTGGGACCCAAGGAGCTCTGGAAACACCATATATTTT. The variable domain in full, with the rest retrieved from reference TRBV7-8 and TRBJ1-3, is GAGVSQSPRYKVAKRGQDVALRCDPISGHVSLFWYQQALGQGPEFLTYFQNEAQLDKSGLPSDRFFAERPEGSVSTLKIQRTQQEDSAVYLCASSLHWDPRSSGNTIYFGEGSWLTVV.

This clonotype was observed a few times. The CDR3 reads CASSRERARGYTF. CDR3 nucleotide sequence: TGTGCCAGCAGCCGTGAGAGGGCAAGGGGCTACACCTTC. The chain couples TRBV6-5 to TRBJ1-2, with no clear D. This CDR3 contains 13 residues. The germline V and J ends were trimmed by 6 bases and 8 bases, with 16 bases remaining between them. CDR1 is MNHEY, CDR2 SVGAGI, per germline.

The rearrangement uses TRBV6-5 and TRBJ1-2; possibly TRBD1 for D (5 bases). Trimming pared 6 bases from V and 7 bases from J, leaving 12 bases between. Germline V lookup: CDR1 MNHEY, CDR2 SVGAGI. This CDR3 spans 12 amino acids. The CDR3 DNA reads TGTGCCAGCAGAGACAGCGTCAGTGGCTACACCTTC. Translating gives CASRDSVSGYTF.

The CDR3 protein is CASRRTFTDTQYF. CDR3 bases: TGCGCCAGCAGAAGGACATTCACAGATACGCAGTATTTT. The V and J genes are TRBV5-1 and TRBJ2-3; the D gene is possibly TRBD1 (5 bases). The germline V gene encodes CDR1 SGHRS and CDR2 YFSETQ. V shed 5 bases and J shed 2 bases, with 9 bases lying between them. The CDR3 length is 13 residues. The full variable domain, its missing parts supplied by reference TRBV5-1 and TRBJ2-3, is KAGVTQTPRYLIKTRGQQVTLSCSPISGHRSVSWYQQTPGQGLQFLFEYFSETQRNKGNFPGRFSGRQFSNSRSEMNVSTLELGDSALYLCASRRTFTDTQYFGPGTRLTVL.

On this clonotype: Mismatch with germline at one junction end may stem from a read error. The chain uses TRBV5-1 and TRBJ2-7; D uncertain. The CDR3 extends over 15 amino acids. Germline CDR1 is SGHRS and CDR2 is YFSETQ. In nucleotides, the CDR3 is TGCGCCAACAGCTTGGACGTCCCAAATTCCTACGAGCAGTACTTC. Translated: CANSLDVPNSYEQYF.

To note about this clonotype: Being one base from a much bigger clone, this may be a read error. This rearrangement joins TRBV27 to TRBJ2-1; D uncertain. The DNA end favors TRBJ2-7, so the J call may be wrong. CDR3 length: 14 residues. Per the germline V gene, CDR1 is MNHEY and CDR2 is SMNVEV (reference sequence). The CDR3 protein is CASSFSGTYNEQYF. In DNA form, the CDR3 reads TGTGCCAGCAGTTTTAGTGGTACCTACAATGAGCAGTACTTC.

The chain uses TRBV9 and TRBJ1-4, with TRBD1 matching 7 bases. The germline V gene has CDR1 SGDLS and CDR2 YYNGEE. The CDR3 is made up of 15 amino acids. V lost 0 bases, J lost 3 bases, and 2 bases stayed unmatched. CDR3 bases: TGTGCCAGCAGCGTAGGACAGGGTGCTAATGAAAAACTGTTTTTT. This sequence encodes CASSVGQGANEKLFF.

The V call is TRBV6-5, the J call TRBJ2-1; possible D gene TRBD2, 7 bases. Trimming left V 4 bases short and J 13 bases short, with 20 bases between. The CDR3 length is 14 residues. Looked up from germline, CDR1 is MNHEY and CDR2 is SVGAGI. This chain's CDR3 is CASSSRGGGVRQFF. DNA for the CDR3: TGTGCCAGCAGTTCCCGAGGGGGGGGGGTCCGACAGTTCTTC.

The V call is TRBV30, the J call TRBJ1-1; D is unresolved. CDR3 length equals 13 residues. V lost 5 bases and J 5 bases, leaving 15 bases between the germline ends. Germline V gene lookup returns CDR1 GTSNPN and CDR2 SVGIG (reference sequence). In DNA form, the CDR3 reads TGTGCCTGGGATGGGCAGTTGGGGACTGAAGCTTTCTTT. Translated, it gives CAWDGQLGTEAFF. Full variable domain (remainder filled in from reference TRBV30 and TRBJ1-1): SQTIHQWPATLVQPVGSPLSLECTVEGTSNPNLYWYRQAAGRGLQLLFYSVGIGQISSEVPQNLSASRPQDRQFILSSKKLLLSDSGFYLCAWDGQLGTEAFFGQGTRLTVV.

This clonotype has a handful of counts. The genes are TRBV4-1 and TRBJ1-1; D is ambiguous. Germline V lookup: CDR1 MGHRA, CDR2 YSYEKL. Trimming stripped 0 bases from V and 11 bases from J, with 19 bases between. The CDR3 is 15 residues long. The DNA of the CDR3 is TGCGCCAGCAGCCAAGAGGCCGGCCGTACTACCGGGGCTTTCTTT. It yields the protein CASSQEAGRTTGAFF.

This clonotype has ten or more counts. The chain carries TRBV7-2 and TRBJ1-2; D is ambiguous. The V end was cut by 5 bases, the J end by 2 bases, with 9 bases between. CDR1 is SGHTA and CDR2 is FQGNSA in the germline V gene. CDR3 size: 13 residues. The CDR3 coding sequence is TGTGCCAGCAGCCTTGATTCCAACTATGGCTACACCTTC. Translating gives CASSLDSNYGYTF.

This chain connects TRBV30 to TRBJ2-1; 13 bases agree with TRBD2. J lost 4 bases, V lost 8 bases, and 5 bases had no gene match. CDR1 is GTSNPN, CDR2 SVGIG, per germline (reference sequence). There are 14 residues in the CDR3. CDR3 region: CATGTSGMYNEQFF. The CDR3 DNA follows: TGTGCCACCGGGACTAGCGGGATGTACAATGAGCAGTTCTTC. The entire variable domain, with the rest obtained from reference TRBV30 and TRBJ2-1, is as follows: SQTIHQWPATLVQPVGSPLSLECTVEGTSNPNLYWYRQAAGRGLQLLFYSVGIGQISSEVPQNLSASRPQDRQFILSSKKLLLSDSGFYLCATGTSGMYNEQFFGPGTRLTVL.